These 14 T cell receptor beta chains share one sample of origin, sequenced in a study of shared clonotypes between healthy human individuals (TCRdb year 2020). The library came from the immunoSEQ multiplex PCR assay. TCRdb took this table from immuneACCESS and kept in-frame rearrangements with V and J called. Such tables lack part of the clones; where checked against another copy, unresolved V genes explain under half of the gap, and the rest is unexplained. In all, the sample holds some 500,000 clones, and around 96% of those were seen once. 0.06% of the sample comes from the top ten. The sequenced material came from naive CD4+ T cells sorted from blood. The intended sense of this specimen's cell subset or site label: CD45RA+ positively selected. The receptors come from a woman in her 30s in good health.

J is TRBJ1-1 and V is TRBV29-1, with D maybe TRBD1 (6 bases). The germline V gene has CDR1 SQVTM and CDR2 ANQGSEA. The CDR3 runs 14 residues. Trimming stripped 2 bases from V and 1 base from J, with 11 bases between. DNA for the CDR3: TGCAGCGTTGAATCGGGACAAACGAACACTGAAGCTTTCTTT. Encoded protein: CSVESGQTNTEAFF.

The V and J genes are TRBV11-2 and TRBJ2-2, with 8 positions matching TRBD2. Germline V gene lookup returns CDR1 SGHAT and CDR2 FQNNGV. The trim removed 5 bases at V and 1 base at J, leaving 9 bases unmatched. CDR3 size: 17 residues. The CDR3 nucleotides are TGTGCCAGCAGCAACGCCCTAGCGGGTATGAACACCGGGGAGCTGTTTTTT. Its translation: CASSNALAGMNTGELFF.

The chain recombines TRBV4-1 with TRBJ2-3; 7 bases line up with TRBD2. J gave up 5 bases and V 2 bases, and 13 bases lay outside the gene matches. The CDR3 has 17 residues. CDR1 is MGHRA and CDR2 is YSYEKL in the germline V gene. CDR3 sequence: CASSQSSGRGSRDTQYF. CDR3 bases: TGCGCCAGCAGCCAAAGTTCGGGGAGGGGTAGTAGAGATACGCAGTATTTT.

Here the CDR3 reads CASSWSPTYEYGYTF. CDR3 in DNA: TGTGCCAGCAGCTGGTCCCCCACTTATGAATATGGCTACACCTTC. The chain couples TRBV5-4 to TRBJ1-2; D unclear. Trimming removed 3 bases at V and 5 bases at J, with 17 bases between. The CDR3 contains 15 residues. Germline CDR1 SGHNT, CDR2 YYREEE (reference sequence).

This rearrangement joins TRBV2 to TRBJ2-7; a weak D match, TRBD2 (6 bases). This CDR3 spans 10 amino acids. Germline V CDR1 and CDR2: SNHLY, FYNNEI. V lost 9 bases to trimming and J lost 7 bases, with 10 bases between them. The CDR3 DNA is TGTGCCAGTGTACGGGGGGAGCAGTACTTC. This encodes CASVRGEQYF.

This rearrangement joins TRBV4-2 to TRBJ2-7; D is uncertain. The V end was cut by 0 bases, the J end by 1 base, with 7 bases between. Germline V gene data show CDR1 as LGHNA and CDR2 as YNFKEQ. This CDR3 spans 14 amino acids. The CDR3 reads CASSQERRSYEQYF. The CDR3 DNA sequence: TGTGCCAGCAGCCAAGAAAGAAGATCCTACGAGCAGTACTTC.

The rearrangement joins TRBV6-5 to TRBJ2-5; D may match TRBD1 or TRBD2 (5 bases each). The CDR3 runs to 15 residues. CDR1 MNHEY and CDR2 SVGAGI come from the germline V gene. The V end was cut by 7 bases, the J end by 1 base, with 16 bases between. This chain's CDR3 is CASTLFLGVQETQYF. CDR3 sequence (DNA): TGTGCCAGCACCCTTTTCTTGGGGGTCCAAGAGACCCAGTACTTC.

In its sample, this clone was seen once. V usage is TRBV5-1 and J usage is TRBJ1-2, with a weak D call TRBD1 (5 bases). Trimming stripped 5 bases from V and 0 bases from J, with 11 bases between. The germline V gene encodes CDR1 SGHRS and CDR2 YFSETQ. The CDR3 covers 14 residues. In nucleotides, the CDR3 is TGCGCCAGCAGTGACAGACAGACTAACTATGGCTACACCTTC. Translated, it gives CASSDRQTNYGYTF.

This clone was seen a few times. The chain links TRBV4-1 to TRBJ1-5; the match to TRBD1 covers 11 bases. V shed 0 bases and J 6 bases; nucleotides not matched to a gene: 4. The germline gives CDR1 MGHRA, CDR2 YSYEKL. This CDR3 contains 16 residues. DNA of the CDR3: TGCGCCAGCAGCCAAGACTGGACAGGGGGCCGTCAGCCCCAGCATTTT. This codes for CASSQDWTGGRQPQHF.

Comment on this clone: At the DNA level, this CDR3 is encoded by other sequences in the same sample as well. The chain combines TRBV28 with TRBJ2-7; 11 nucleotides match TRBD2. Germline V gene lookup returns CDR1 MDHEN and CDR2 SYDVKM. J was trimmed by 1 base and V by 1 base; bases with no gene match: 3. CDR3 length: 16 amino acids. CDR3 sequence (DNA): TGTGCCAGCAGTTTATCGGGGACTAGCGGTTCCTACGAGCAGTACTTC. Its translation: CASSLSGTSGSYEQYF.

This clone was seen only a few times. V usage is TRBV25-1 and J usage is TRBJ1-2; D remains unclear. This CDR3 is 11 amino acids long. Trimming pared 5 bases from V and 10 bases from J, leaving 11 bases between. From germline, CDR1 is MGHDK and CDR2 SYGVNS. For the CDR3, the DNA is TGTGCCAGCAGTCGTAACGGGGACTACACCTTC. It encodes CASSRNGDYTF.

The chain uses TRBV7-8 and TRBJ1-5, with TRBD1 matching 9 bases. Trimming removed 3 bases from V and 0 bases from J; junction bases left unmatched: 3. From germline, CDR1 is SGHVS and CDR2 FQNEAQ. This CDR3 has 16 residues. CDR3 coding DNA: TGTGCCAGCAGCTTCAGACAGGGGGGTAGCAATCAGCCCCAGCATTTT. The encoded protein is CASSFRQGGSNQPQHF.

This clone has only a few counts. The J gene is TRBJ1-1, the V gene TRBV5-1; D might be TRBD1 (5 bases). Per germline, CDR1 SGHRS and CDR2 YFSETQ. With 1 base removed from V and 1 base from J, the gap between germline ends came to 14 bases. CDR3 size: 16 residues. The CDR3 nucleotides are TGCGCCAGCAGCTTGACTCGCCGCAGGGAGAACACTGAAGCTTTCTTT. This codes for CASSLTRRRENTEAFF.

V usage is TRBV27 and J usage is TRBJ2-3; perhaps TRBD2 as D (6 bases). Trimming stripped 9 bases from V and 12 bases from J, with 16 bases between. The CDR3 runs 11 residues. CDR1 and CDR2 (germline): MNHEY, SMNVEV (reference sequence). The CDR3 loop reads CARDPGLRQYF. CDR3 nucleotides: TGTGCCAGGGATCCGGGACTTCGCCAGTATTTT.